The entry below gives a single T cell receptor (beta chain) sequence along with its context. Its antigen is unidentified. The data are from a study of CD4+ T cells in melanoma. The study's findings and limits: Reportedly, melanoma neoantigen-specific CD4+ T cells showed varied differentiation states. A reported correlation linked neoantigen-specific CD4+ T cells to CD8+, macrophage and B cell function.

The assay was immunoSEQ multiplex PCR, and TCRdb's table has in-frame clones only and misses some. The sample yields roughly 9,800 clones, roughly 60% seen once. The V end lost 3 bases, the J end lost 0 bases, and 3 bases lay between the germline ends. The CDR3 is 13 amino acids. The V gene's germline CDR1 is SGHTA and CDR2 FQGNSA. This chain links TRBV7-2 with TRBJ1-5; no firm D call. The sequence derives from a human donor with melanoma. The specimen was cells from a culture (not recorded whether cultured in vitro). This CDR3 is CASSFDSNQPQHF. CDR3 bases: TGTGCCAGCAGCTTTGATAGCAATCAGCCCCAGCATTTT.